A single sample gave rise to the 9 T cell receptor beta chains below, sequenced in a study of beta chain features in type 1 diabetes. Every bit of the isolated RNA underwent reverse transcription, so sequencing read expressed TCRB transcripts. Assay used: immunoSEQ multiplex PCR; TCRdb lists only in-frame clones, some missing. The sample holds 200,000 to 250,000 clones; 25% to 30% are singletons and the top ten take under 4.5%. Sequenced input: central memory CD4+ T cells from blood. The source is a man aged 25 to 40 in good health.

In its sample, this clone was seen a few times. The chain uses TRBV28 and TRBJ2-7, with 7 bases matching TRBD2. The CDR3 is 14 residues long. V lost 8 bases and J lost 2; bases outside the gene matches: 9. From germline, CDR1 is MDHEN and CDR2 SYDVKM. CDR3 region: CASAPGREPYEQYF. CDR3 DNA: TGTGCCAGCGCTCCGGGGCGGGAGCCCTACGAGCAGTACTTC.

The J gene is TRBJ1-6, the V gene TRBV6-1, with 10 bases fitting TRBD1. The CDR3 consists of 14 residues. The ends lost 4 bases at V and 9 bases at J; junction bases unmatched: 3. Per the germline V gene, CDR1 is MNHNS and CDR2 is SASEGT. CDR3 residues: CASSGDRGLSPLHF. CDR3 bases: TGTGCCAGCAGTGGTGACAGGGGGCTTTCACCCCTCCACTTT.

The J gene is TRBJ2-1, the V gene TRBV7-2; 9 nucleotides align to TRBD2. Unmatched junction bases numbered 11, after V lost 6 bases and J lost 5 bases. The CDR3 spans 16 residues. The V gene's germline CDR1 is SGHTA and CDR2 FQGNSA. The CDR3 nucleotides read TGTGCCAGCAGATTCGCGACTAGCGGAAAAGACAATGAGCAGTTCTTC. Its translation is CASRFATSGKDNEQFF.

This clone was observed a handful of times. This rearrangement joins TRBV5-4 to TRBJ2-5; 8 nucleotides align to TRBD2. CDR1 and CDR2 from the germline V gene are SGHNT and YYREEE (reference sequence). With V trimmed by 2 bases and J by 2 bases, 8 bases remained unmatched. This CDR3 region has 16 residues. Here the CDR3 DNA reads TGTGCCAGCAGCTTATCCGAGCGGGGGAGTCAAGAGACCCAGTACTTC. Translated, it gives CASSLSERGSQETQYF. Full variable domain (missing parts from reference TRBV5-4 and TRBJ2-5): ETGVTQSPTHLIKTRGQQVTLRCSSQSGHNTVSWYQQALGQGPQFIFQYYREEENGRGNFPPRFSGLQFPNYSSELNVNALELDDSALYLCASSLSERGSQETQYFGPGTRLLVL.

This clone came up a few times. This chain joins TRBV6-5 and TRBJ2-1; D ambiguous. Germline CDR1 and CDR2: MNHEY and SVGAGI. Deletions cut 4 bases from V and 7 bases from J, with 11 bases between. The length of the CDR3 is 13 residues. CDR3 in amino acids: CASSLPDGNEQFF. CDR3 DNA sequence: TGTGCCAGCAGTTTACCGGACGGGAATGAGCAGTTCTTC.

This clone was recorded once. The chain links TRBV7-9 to TRBJ1-4; perhaps TRBD1 as D (5 bases). The V gene lost 7 bases and the J gene lost 8 bases, with 20 bases spanning the gap. The germline CDR1 and CDR2 sequences are SEHNR and FQNEAQ (reference sequence). The CDR3 covers 15 residues. Written as DNA, the CDR3 is TGTGCCAGCATCCGCGATCGTTCTGGGGGAGAAAAACTGTTTTTT. The encoded protein is CASIRDRSGGEKLFF.

This clone was seen many times. The chain recombines TRBV7-7 with TRBJ2-1, with D possibly matching TRBD2 (6 bases). The V and J ends lost 5 bases and 6 bases respectively, with 11 bases between them. The germline CDR1 and CDR2 sequences are SSHAT and FNYEAQ (reference sequence). This CDR3 region has 13 residues. The CDR3 bases are TGTGCCAGCAGCACGGGACTTACCAATGAGCAGTTCTTC. Residues: CASSTGLTNEQFF.

The rearrangement joins TRBV9 to TRBJ2-3; 10 nucleotides match TRBD2. Trimming at V came to 1 base and at J to 0 bases, leaving 5 bases not matched to a gene. There are 17 residues in the CDR3. Per the germline V gene, CDR1 is SGDLS and CDR2 is YYNGEE. CDR3 residues: CASSVSGRGSSTDTQYF. The CDR3 nucleotides are TGTGCCAGCAGCGTAAGCGGGAGGGGGAGCAGCACAGATACGCAGTATTTT.

This clone was recorded at least ten times. The rearrangement links TRBV29-1 to TRBJ2-2; 8 positions agree with TRBD1. Germline V gene lookup returns CDR1 SQVTM and CDR2 ANQGSEA. This CDR3 is built from 14 residues. V shed 6 bases and J 4 bases; nucleotides not matched to a gene: 7. The CDR3 sequence is CSVRTGYSTGELFF. CDR3 coding DNA: TGCAGCGTGCGGACAGGGTACTCCACCGGGGAGCTGTTTTTT.